This T cell receptor beta chain was recovered during a study of blood T cells in healthy people across ages. Study outcomes and limitations: The study found TCR beta diversity correlated strongly with naive T cell percentage.

Concerning this clonotype: The antigen is not known.

Primers used in a second PCR of roughly 7 to 12 cycles were a sample-barcoded 5' primer and a J-beta primer mix. Through a template-switch adaptor with 12 random nucleotides, each cDNA molecule received a tag. TCRdb reprocessed the 5' RACE reads with MiXCR, giving one entry per CDR3 protein. The sample shows around 600,000 distinct CDR3 sequences, roughly 48% of them seen only once. The CDR3 spans 12 residues. Per the germline V gene, CDR1 is SQVTM and CDR2 is ANQGSEA. This receptor was taken from a man at least 80 years old in good health. This sequence joins TRBV29-1 and TRBJ2-5; D unresolved. The better agreement between TRBJ2-7 and the DNA end casts doubt on the J call. Sample: blood. The CDR3: CSGNFGSDEQYF. The CDR3 DNA follows: TGCAGCGGCAACTTCGGCTCTGACGAGCAGTACTTC.